A selection of T cell receptor beta chains follows, all from one sample in a study of shared clonotypes between healthy human individuals. TCRdb's copy holds only in-frame clones and misses some; the assay was immunoSEQ multiplex PCR. In the table there are about 450,000 clones, 79% of which are singletons. The sample was PBMCs. The receptors were gathered from a woman aged 40 to 50 in good health. Some clones in this sample may be carry-over from other donors' samples. CDR3s include the opening cysteine and the closing phenylalanine or tryptophan. Each record gives: clone size, CDR3 length, V gene, J gene, D gene, CDR3 DNA, CDR3 protein. The D gene is left open where the match is weak. The size field is filled for only some rows; it gives once, few, many or a size class.

-,13,TRBV7-9,TRBJ1-1,-,TGTGCCAGCAGCTTAGCCCACCTCTCTGAAGCTTTCTTT,CASSLAHLSEAFF
-,16,TRBV6-5,TRBJ1-1,-,TGTGCCAGCAGTTACGCCCCGGGGGCCTGGGTCACTGAAGCTTTCTTT,CASSYAPGAWVTEAFF
-,13,TRBV7-4,TRBJ2-5,-,TGTGCCAGCAGCCCAGGGACCGCCACCCAGCAGTACTTC,CASSPGTATQQYF
few,13,TRBV5-1,TRBJ1-4,-,TGCGCCAGCAGCTTGTTTGGGGGTGAAAAACTGTTTTTT,CASSLFGGEKLFF
-,15,TRBV2,TRBJ2-7,-,TGTGCCAGCACCCTAAGCCGGGACTGGGCTGGAGAGCAGTACTTC,CASTLSRDWAGEQYF
many,16,TRBV7-2,TRBJ2-3,TRBD2,TGTGCCAGCAGCCCATTTAGCGGGAGGGCCCAAGATACGCAGTATTTT,CASSPFSGRAQDTQYF
-,12,TRBV13,TRBJ2-1,-,TGTGCCAGCTGCCAGGGTATCAGTGAGCAGTTCTTC,CASCQGISEQFF
-,15,TRBV19,TRBJ2-5,TRBD2,TGTGCCAGCGGGGCTAGCGGGAGGATTGGTGAGACCCAGTACTTC,CASGASGRIGETQYF
-,14,TRBV28,TRBJ1-1,-,TGTGCCAGCAGTTCGGGGACGGTCTACACTGAAGCTTTCTTT,CASSSGTVYTEAFF
many,14,TRBV6-4,TRBJ2-3,-,TGTGCCAGCAGTGACGGCGGTTCGGCAGATACGCAGTATTTT,CASSDGGSADTQYF
-,13,TRBV7-3,TRBJ1-1,TRBD1,TGTGCCAGCAGCTTAGTGACAGGGGGTGAAGCTTTCTTT,CASSLVTGGEAFF
many,14,TRBV30,TRBJ2-5,TRBD2,TGTGCCTGGAGTGTACCGGGGGGAGTTGAGACCCAGTACTTC,CAWSVPGGVETQYF
-,14,TRBV10-3,TRBJ2-7,-,TGTGCCACTTGCGCCGCGCCAGGAGGGGTCGAGCAGTACTTC,CATCAAPGGVEQYF
-,13,TRBV11-2,TRBJ1-1,-,TGTGCCAGCAGTCAACAGGGCCAGACTGAAGCTTTCTTT,CASSQQGQTEAFF
few,15,TRBV28,TRBJ2-7,TRBD2,TGTGCCAGCAGTCCCGCGACCCTACTAGCGGGCGAGCAGTACTTC,CASSPATLLAGEQYF
-,14,TRBV18,TRBJ2-7,-,TGTGCCAGCTCACCACCGTCGGACAGATACGAGCAGTACTTC,CASSPPSDRYEQYF
many,15,TRBV11-2,TRBJ1-2,TRBD1,TGTGCCAGCAGCTTAGGGACAGGGTCCGACTATGGCTACACCTTC,CASSLGTGSDYGYTF
-,16,TRBV10-3,TRBJ2-7,TRBD2,TGTGCCATCAGGGACTCCCAGGGACTAGCGGGATACGAGCAGTACTTC,CAIRDSQGLAGYEQYF
-,13,TRBV2,TRBJ1-5,-,TGTGCCAGCAGTTACGAGGAGAATCAGCCCCAGCATTTT,CASSYEENQPQHF
once,15,TRBV5-1,TRBJ1-1,-,TGCGCCAGCAGCTTGGAGGGGGTATTGAACACTGAAGCTTTCTTT,CASSLEGVLNTEAFF
-,19,TRBV7-3,TRBJ1-1,-,TGTGCCAGCAGCTTAAGGGGCGGGGGCCCGACTGGTACGAACACTGAAGCTTTCTTT,CASSLRGGGPTGTNTEAFF
-,19,TRBV19,TRBJ2-3,TRBD2,TGTGCCAGTAGTATTCGGGGGGGGGTACTAGCCCCGCACGCAGATACGCAGTATTTT,CASSIRGGVLAPHADTQYF
-,14,TRBV2,TRBJ1-2,-,TGTGCCAGCAGTGAAGCCCGCATCCCCTATGGCTACACCTTC,CASSEARIPYGYTF
-,15,TRBV7-9,TRBJ2-7,TRBD1,TGTGCCAGCAGCTTAGTTGGCGGGACAGGGGACGAGCAGTACTTC,CASSLVGGTGDEQYF
-,16,TRBV28,TRBJ2-3,-,TGTGCCAGCAGTAATGGAGGGAGTGGGGACACAGATACGCAGTATTTT,CASSNGGSGDTDTQYF
once,14,TRBV28,TRBJ2-7,-,TGTGCCAGCAGCCCCGTAGCGGCTTCCTACGAGCAGTACTTC,CASSPVAASYEQYF
-,17,TRBV4-1,TRBJ2-1,TRBD2,TGCGCCAGCAGCGAAGAGCTGGGACTAGCGGACTACAATGAGCAGTTCTTC,CASSEELGLADYNEQFF
once,14,TRBV5-1,TRBJ1-1,TRBD1,TGCGCCAGCAGCGGGACAGGGGGCGCCGGGGAAGCTTTCTTT,CASSGTGGAGEAFF
-,16,TRBV7-8,TRBJ2-7,TRBD2,TGTGCCAGCAGCTTAGGAGCGGGAGCTGCCTTCTACGAGCAGTACTTC,CASSLGAGAAFYEQYF
-,16,TRBV7-3,TRBJ1-5,TRBD1,TGTGCCAGCACCCCGCCGGGACAGGGCCGCAATCAGCCCCAGCATTTT,CASTPPGQGRNQPQHF
-,14,TRBV11-2,TRBJ2-7,TRBD2,TGTGCCAGCAGCCCCACTAGCGGGAGGTACGAGCAGTACTTC,CASSPTSGRYEQYF
-,14,TRBV7-8,TRBJ1-4,TRBD1,TGTGCCAGCAGCCTCTCGGGACAGGGTGAAAAACTGTTTTTT,CASSLSGQGEKLFF
-,17,TRBV28,TRBJ2-5,TRBD2,TGTGCCAGCAGTCCTCTATCCGTTGCGGGAGTTCAAGAGACCCAGTACTTC,CASSPLSVAGVQETQYF
-,14,TRBV19,TRBJ2-7,TRBD1,TGTGCCAGTAGTTTACGGACAGGGAACTACGAGCAGTACTTC,CASSLRTGNYEQYF
many,16,TRBV7-6,TRBJ2-3,-,TGTGCCAGCAGCTTAGCGGTTGGAGGGATCACAGATACGCAGTATTTT,CASSLAVGGITDTQYF
-,15,TRBV21-1,TRBJ2-2,-,TGTGCCAGCAGCCCCGGACAGGGCGACACCGGGGAGCTGTTTTTT,CASSPGQGDTGELFF
once,13,TRBV9,TRBJ2-1,-,TGTGCCAGCAGCGGTGGTAAAGGCTATGAGCAGTTCTTC,CASSGGKGYEQFF
few,13,TRBV27,TRBJ1-5,-,TGTGCCAGCAGTTTCAGGGTAAGGCAGCCCCAGCATTTT,CASSFRVRQPQHF
-,15,TRBV5-4,TRBJ2-6,TRBD1,TGTGCCAGCAGCATCAGGGGGCGGTGGGCCAACGTCCTGACTTTC,CASSIRGRWANVLTF
-,14,TRBV6-1,TRBJ1-5,-,TGTGCCAGCAGCATCAATTATAGCAATCAGCCCCAGCATTTT,CASSINYSNQPQHF
-,13,TRBV15,TRBJ2-7,-,TGTGCCACCAGCAGAGATGGCGGGGGCCAGCAGTACTTC,CATSRDGGGQQYF
-,14,TRBV2,TRBJ1-5,-,TGTGCCAGCAGCTTTTCCGGGTCCAATCAGCCCCAGCATTTT,CASSFSGSNQPQHF
-,17,TRBV10-1,TRBJ2-1,TRBD2,TGCGCCAGCAGTGAATCCCCAGGTAGCGGGAGATTCGGCGAGCAGTTCTTC,CASSESPGSGRFGEQFF
few,12,TRBV2,TRBJ2-7,-,TGTGCCAGCCGGACTAACTACTACGAGCAGTACTTC,CASRTNYYEQYF
few,18,TRBV4-1,TRBJ1-4,-,TGCGCCAGCAGCCAACCCCGTTGGGGGGGTGTTACTAATGAAAAACTGTTTTTT,CASSQPRWGGVTNEKLFF
-,11,TRBV18,TRBJ2-1,-,TGTGCCAGCTCACCAGGGGTAGAGCAGTTCTTC,CASSPGVEQFF
-,16,TRBV7-9,TRBJ2-3,TRBD2,TGTGCCAGCAGCTCCGAGACTAGCGGGAGTTTGTATACGCAGTATTTT,CASSSETSGSLYTQYF
-,20,TRBV4-3,TRBJ2-1,TRBD2,TGCGCCAGCAGCCAACTAATTAACCAAGGACTAGCGGGGACCTACAATGAGCAGTTCTTC,CASSQLINQGLAGTYNEQFF
-,15,TRBV5-4,TRBJ1-4,-,TGTGCCAGCAGCTTGGACCCGGGCTTTTCGGAAAAACTGTTTTTT,CASSLDPGFSEKLFF
few,12,TRBV9,TRBJ2-5,-,TGTGCCAGCAGCGTAGACGGGGAGACCCAGTACTTC,CASSVDGETQYF
-,14,TRBV10-3,TRBJ1-2,TRBD1,TGTGCCATCAACCAGGGGGCACCTAGCTATGGCTACACCTTC,CAINQGAPSYGYTF
-,14,TRBV21-1,TRBJ1-5,-,TGTGCCAGCCGACGGAGGGCCAGCAATCAGCCCCAGCATTTT,CASRRRASNQPQHF
-,16,TRBV6-5,TRBJ2-1,-,TGTGCCAGCAGTTCCCGTGCGGGGAGAGATTACAATGAGCAGTTCTTC,CASSSRAGRDYNEQFF
-,14,TRBV18,TRBJ2-1,TRBD2,TGTGCCAGCTCACCGCGGGAGGGCCAGGTGGCGCAGTTCTTC,CASSPREGQVAQFF
-,13,TRBV5-1,TRBJ1-5,-,TGCGCCAGCAGCGTTTCTAGCAATCAGCCCCAGCATTTT,CASSVSSNQPQHF
-,14,TRBV7-2,TRBJ2-5,-,TGTGCCAGCAGCTTAGGGGCAGGGAGAGAGACCCAGTACTTC,CASSLGAGRETQYF
once,14,TRBV7-9,TRBJ1-6,-,TGTGCCAGCAGCTTAGAGCAGGGTAATTCACCCCTCCACTTT,CASSLEQGNSPLHF
-,13,TRBV14,TRBJ2-3,-,TGTGCCAGCAGCCAAGAGATTTCCGATACGCAGTATTTT,CASSQEISDTQYF
-,13,TRBV11-2,TRBJ1-2,-,TGTGCCAGCAGCTTATGGCAGGGCCATGGCTACACCTTC,CASSLWQGHGYTF